A selection of T cell receptor beta chains follows, all from one sample in a study of chemoradiotherapy in HPV16-positive cancers. Data came from immunoSEQ multiplex PCR; TCRdb stores just in-frame clones and leaves some out. The table records roughly 21,000 clones, approximately 89% of them present only once. The source was blood, collected from a patient who underwent chemoradiotherapy. All receptors derive from a human donor with HPV-associated anogenital cancer. Each CDR3 is given with its conserved first and last residue. D genes are given only for firm matches. Clone size, where shown, is once, few, many, or a class for clones that have expanded.

cdr3_nt cdr3_aa v_call d_call clone_size j_call
TGTGCCAGTAGTATTACGCCGAACACTGAAGCTTTCTTT CASSITPNTEAFF TRBV19 NA few TRBJ1-1
TGTGCCAGCAGCTTAGTTCGGAAAGAGACCCAGTACTTC CASSLVRKETQYF TRBV7-2 NA NA TRBJ2-5
TGTGCCAGTACTCCCAGGCGGGAGCGGGCCGGGGAGCTGTTTTTT CASTPRRERAGELFF TRBV19 TRBD2 NA TRBJ2-2
TGTGCCAGCAGTGGCTCAGCGGGGGCGCTTCTTACCATATATTTT CASSGSAGALLTIYF TRBV6-1 NA NA TRBJ1-3
TGTGCCAGCAGCTTAGAAGTCGGCGAGCAGTACTTC CASSLEVGEQYF TRBV7-9 NA NA TRBJ2-7
TGCAGCGTTGATAGGGGCTCAGGGCCCTACGAGCAGTACTTC CSVDRGSGPYEQYF TRBV29-1 NA NA TRBJ2-7
TGTGCCAGCAGCGTAGAGGCTGCGGGATTCTCCTACGAGCAGTACTTC CASSVEAAGFSYEQYF TRBV9 NA NA TRBJ2-7
TGTGCCAGCAGTCAACAGGGGTACGAGCAGTACTTC CASSQQGYEQYF TRBV27 TRBD1 NA TRBJ2-7
TGTGCCACCAGCAGAGATACGGGCTCTGGAAACACCATATATTTT CATSRDTGSGNTIYF TRBV15 NA NA TRBJ1-3
TGTGCCAGCAGTTACGGGGGGGCGGGCCAAGAGACCCAGTACTTC CASSYGGAGQETQYF TRBV6-5 NA NA TRBJ2-5
TGCGCCAGCAGCTCCCGGGGGACTAGCGGACGCATGGGGCAGTACTTC CASSSRGTSGRMGQYF TRBV5-1 TRBD2 NA TRBJ2-7
TGTGCCAGCAGGCCCCGGGGGGGCACAGATACGCAGTATTTT CASRPRGGTDTQYF TRBV27 TRBD2 NA TRBJ2-3
TGTGCCAGCAGCTTAGCGCAGACAGGGAACTCCTACGAGCAGTACTTC CASSLAQTGNSYEQYF TRBV7-9 TRBD1 NA TRBJ2-7
TGTGCCAGCAGAAACCATACGGAGTCCTACGAGCAGTACTTC CASRNHTESYEQYF TRBV7-8 NA NA TRBJ2-7
TGTGCCAGTAGTTTGGGACAGGGGATAGGCACAGATACGCAGTATTTT CASSLGQGIGTDTQYF TRBV19 TRBD1 once TRBJ2-3
TGCGCCACCCCCCCCGGACTAGCGGGAGTGAGTGAGCAGTTCTTC CATPPGLAGVSEQFF TRBV10-1 TRBD2 NA TRBJ2-1
TGTGCCAGCAGTTACGGGACTAGCGGGAGTAACGAGCAGTACTTC CASSYGTSGSNEQYF TRBV6-6 TRBD2 NA TRBJ2-7
TGTGCCAGCAGTGTCGGGGAGCTGTTTTTT CASSVGELFF TRBV11-2 NA NA TRBJ2-2
TGTGCCAGCAGCCTCCAGGGTGGCGAGCAGTACTTC CASSLQGGEQYF TRBV7-6 NA NA TRBJ2-7
TGTGCCAGCAGTACCGTCCCAGATACGCAGTATTTT CASSTVPDTQYF TRBV27 NA NA TRBJ2-3
TGTGCCAGCAGCTCCCGTGGGAGCGGGGAGAACACCGGGGAGCTGTTTTTT CASSSRGSGENTGELFF TRBV7-9 TRBD2 NA TRBJ2-2
TGTGCCAGCAGCCTGGGACAGGGCCTTTTTTTCAGCTCTGGAAACACCATATATTTT CASSLGQGLFFSSGNTIYF TRBV7-2 TRBD1 NA TRBJ1-3
TGTGCCAGTAGTACCGGGACTTTAAACACCGGGGAGCTGTTTTTT CASSTGTLNTGELFF TRBV19 NA NA TRBJ2-2
TGTGCCAGTAGACAGGGGAAGAACACTGAAGCTTTCTTT CASRQGKNTEAFF TRBV19 TRBD1 NA TRBJ1-1
TGTGCCAGCAGCCTACCGTTCTCCTACGAGCAGTACTTC CASSLPFSYEQYF TRBV7-2 NA NA TRBJ2-7
TGTGCCAGTAGTATAAGGTTGAATGAGCAGTTCTTC CASSIRLNEQFF TRBV19 NA NA TRBJ2-1
TGTGCCAGCAGCCCGAGGGTGGGGGGGGCTAGCGGGAGGGCCTACGAGCAGTACTTC CASSPRVGGASGRAYEQYF TRBV5-5 TRBD2 NA TRBJ2-7
TGTGCCAGCAGCCCAACGGGGGCAGGGCAAACCTCCTACAATGAGCAGTTCTTC CASSPTGAGQTSYNEQFF TRBV7-9 NA NA TRBJ2-1
TGCGCCAGCAGCTTGTATCAGGGAAGGGAAGAAAAACTGTTTTTT CASSLYQGREEKLFF TRBV5-1 NA NA TRBJ1-4
TGTGCCAGCAGTATTTCCGGCGGCGGGAAACTACACCAGTACTTC CASSISGGGKLHQYF TRBV27 NA NA TRBJ2-5
TGTGCCAGCAGCTTCGGTCGGCCCCCCAATACGCAGTATTTT CASSFGRPPNTQYF TRBV5-6 NA NA TRBJ2-3
TGTGCCAGCAGCCCCCTTGGGAGGAGCTCCTACGAGCAGTACTTC CASSPLGRSSYEQYF TRBV11-2 NA NA TRBJ2-7
TGTGCCAGCAGACCCGACAGGGCGGCTCAGCCCCAGCATTTT CASRPDRAAQPQHF TRBV6-6 TRBD1 few TRBJ1-5
TGTGCCAGCAGTTCGGCGGTGGATACGCAGTATTTT CASSSAVDTQYF TRBV28 NA NA TRBJ2-3
TGCAGCGCCTCAACGGTTTATCGGGGACAGGGTGTTTCGGCCTACAATGAGCAGTTCTTC CSASTVYRGQGVSAYNEQFF TRBV29-1 TRBD1 NA TRBJ2-1
TGTGCCAGCAGCCCGCGACTAGCGGGAGGGAGATCCTACAATGAGCAGTTCTTC CASSPRLAGGRSYNEQFF TRBV9 TRBD2 NA TRBJ2-1
TGTGCCAGCAGCTTAGTGTCTACCTATGGCTACACCTTC CASSLVSTYGYTF TRBV7-2 NA NA TRBJ1-2
TGTGCCAGCAGCGCAGATCACAGACAGGGGACCAACTATGGCTACACCTTC CASSADHRQGTNYGYTF TRBV7-8 TRBD1 NA TRBJ1-2
TGTGCCAGCAGTCACAGGGGCATAGCGGGGAAGGGTGAGCAGTTCTTC CASSHRGIAGKGEQFF TRBV25-1 NA once TRBJ2-1
TGTGCCAGCAGCCCAACGGGGGGCGAAAAACTGTTTTTT CASSPTGGEKLFF TRBV5-4 NA NA TRBJ1-4
TGTGCCAGCAGGACAGGGGGCGCGAACACTGAAGCTTTCTTT CASRTGGANTEAFF TRBV13 TRBD1 medium-sized TRBJ1-1
TGTGCCAGCAGCTTAGACCGGGTGAGGTCGTACGAGCAGTACTTC CASSLDRVRSYEQYF TRBV11-3 NA once TRBJ2-7
TGTGCCATCAGCGAGCGTGCGGGCAGGAACTACGAGCAGTACTTC CAISERAGRNYEQYF TRBV10-3 NA NA TRBJ2-7
TGCGCCAGCAGCCAGACAGGGGGTCTCTACGAGCAGTACTTC CASSQTGGLYEQYF TRBV5-1 TRBD1 NA TRBJ2-7
TGCGCCAGCAGCGAAGGAAGACTGACCTACGAGCAGTACTTC CASSEGRLTYEQYF TRBV5-1 NA few TRBJ2-7
TGCGCCAGCAGTTCTATAGCGGGGGGCACAGATACGCAGTATTTT CASSSIAGGTDTQYF TRBV5-1 TRBD2 NA TRBJ2-3